This TCR beta chain was documented in a study of blood T cell repertoires in COVID-19. In the study overall: PBMCs, B-cell-depleted T cells, or T cells provided the cDNA or gDNA that made up the material.

CDR3 size: 16 residues. The V gene end was trimmed by 2 bases and the J gene end by 0 bases; junction bases not matched to a gene: 2. CDR1 and CDR2 (germline): LNHDA, SQIVND (reference sequence). Original methodology: Counts of nucleated cells, estimated from reference gene primer amplification, were obtained. TCRdb's copy holds only in-frame clones and misses some; the assay was immunoSEQ multiplex PCR. That table gives V, J and clone size, and the DNA gave D and trimming. Of more than 85,000 clones listed, 82% are singletons. The chain joins TRBV19 to TRBJ1-3, with 9 bases identical to TRBD1. The sequence was collected from a man aged 70 or older with acute or convalescent COVID-19. The source material was peripheral blood. Written as DNA, the CDR3 is TGTGCCAGTAGTATATCGGACAGGGGCTCTGGAAACACCATATATTTT. This codes for CASSISDRGSGNTIYF.